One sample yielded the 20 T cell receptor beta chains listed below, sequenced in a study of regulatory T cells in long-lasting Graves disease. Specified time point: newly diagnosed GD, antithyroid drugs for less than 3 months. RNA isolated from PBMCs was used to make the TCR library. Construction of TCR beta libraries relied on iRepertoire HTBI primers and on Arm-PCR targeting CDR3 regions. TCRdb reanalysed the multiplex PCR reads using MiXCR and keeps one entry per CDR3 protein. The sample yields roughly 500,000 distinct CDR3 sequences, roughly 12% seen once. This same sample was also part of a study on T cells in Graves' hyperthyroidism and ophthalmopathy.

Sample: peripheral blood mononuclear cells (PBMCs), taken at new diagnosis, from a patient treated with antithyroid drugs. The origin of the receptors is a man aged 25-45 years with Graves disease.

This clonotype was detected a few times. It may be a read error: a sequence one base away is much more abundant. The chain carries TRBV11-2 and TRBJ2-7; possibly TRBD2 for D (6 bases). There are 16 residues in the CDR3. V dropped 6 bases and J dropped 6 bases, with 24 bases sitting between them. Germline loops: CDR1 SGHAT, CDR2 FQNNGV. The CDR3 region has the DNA TGTGCCAGCAGACTCTCCCCCTGGGGGGTTGGCTGCGAGCAGTACTTC. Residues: CASRLSPWGVGCEQYF.

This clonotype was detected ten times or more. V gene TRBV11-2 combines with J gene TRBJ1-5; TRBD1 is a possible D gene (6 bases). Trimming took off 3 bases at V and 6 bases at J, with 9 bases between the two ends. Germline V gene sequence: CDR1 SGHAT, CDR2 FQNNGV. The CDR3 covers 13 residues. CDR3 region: CASSLKGGQPQHF. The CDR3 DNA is TGTGCCAGCAGCTTGAAAGGGGGTCAGCCCCAGCATTTT.

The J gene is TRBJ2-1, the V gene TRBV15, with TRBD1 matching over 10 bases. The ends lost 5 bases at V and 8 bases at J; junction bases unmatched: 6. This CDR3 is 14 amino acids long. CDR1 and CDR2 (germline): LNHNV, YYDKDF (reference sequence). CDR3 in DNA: TGTGCCACCAGCGGGGGACAGGGGTCGGATGAGCAGTTCTTC. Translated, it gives CATSGGQGSDEQFF.

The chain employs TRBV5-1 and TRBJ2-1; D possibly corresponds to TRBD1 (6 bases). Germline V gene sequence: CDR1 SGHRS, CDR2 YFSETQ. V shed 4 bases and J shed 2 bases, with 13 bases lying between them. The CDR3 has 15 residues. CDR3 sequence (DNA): TGCGCCAGCAGCATGGACAGTTTCGCCTACAATGAGCAGTTCTTC. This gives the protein CASSMDSFAYNEQFF.

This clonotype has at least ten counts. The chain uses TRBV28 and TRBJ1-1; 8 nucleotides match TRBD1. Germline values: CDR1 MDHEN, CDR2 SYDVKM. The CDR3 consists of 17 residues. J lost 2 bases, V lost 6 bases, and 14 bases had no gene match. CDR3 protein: CASRGVGDRGKNTEAFF. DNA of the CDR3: TGTGCCAGCAGGGGGGTCGGTGACAGGGGCAAAAACACTGAAGCTTTCTTT.

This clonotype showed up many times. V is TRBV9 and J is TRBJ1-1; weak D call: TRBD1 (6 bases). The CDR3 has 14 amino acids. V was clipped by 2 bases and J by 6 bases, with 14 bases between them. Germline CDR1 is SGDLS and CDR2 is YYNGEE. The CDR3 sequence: CASSVGTLGPEAFF. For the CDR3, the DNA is TGTGCCAGCAGCGTCGGGACATTAGGGCCTGAAGCTTTCTTT.

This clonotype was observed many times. The DNA for the CDR3 is TGTGCCAGCAGCTTAGTACAGGGTTACCCTTCCTACGAGCAGTACTTC. This translates into CASSLVQGYPSYEQYF. The chain links TRBV11-2 to TRBJ2-7; possibly TRBD1 for D (6 bases). Germline loops: CDR1 SGHAT, CDR2 FQNNGV. CDR3 size: 16 residues. With 1 base removed from V and 1 base from J, the gap between germline ends came to 14 bases.

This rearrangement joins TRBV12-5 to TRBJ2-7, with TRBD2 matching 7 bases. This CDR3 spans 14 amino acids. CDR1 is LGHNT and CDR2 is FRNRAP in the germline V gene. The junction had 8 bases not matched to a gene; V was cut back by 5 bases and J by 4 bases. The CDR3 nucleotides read TGTGCTAGTGGTCACGGACTAGGGAGATACGAGCAGTACTTC. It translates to CASGHGLGRYEQYF.

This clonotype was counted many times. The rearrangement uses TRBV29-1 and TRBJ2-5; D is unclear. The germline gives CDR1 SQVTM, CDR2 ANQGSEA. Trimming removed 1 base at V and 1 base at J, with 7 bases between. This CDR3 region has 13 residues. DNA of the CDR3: TGCAGCGTTGAAGTGGCAGGCCAAGAGACCCAGTACTTC. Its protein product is CSVEVAGQETQYF.

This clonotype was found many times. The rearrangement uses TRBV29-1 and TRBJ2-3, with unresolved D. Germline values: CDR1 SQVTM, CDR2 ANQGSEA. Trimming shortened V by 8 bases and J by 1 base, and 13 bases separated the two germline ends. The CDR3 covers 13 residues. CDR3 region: CSPIDGRTDTQYF. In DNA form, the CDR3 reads TGCAGCCCAATTGACGGCCGCACAGATACGCAGTATTTT.

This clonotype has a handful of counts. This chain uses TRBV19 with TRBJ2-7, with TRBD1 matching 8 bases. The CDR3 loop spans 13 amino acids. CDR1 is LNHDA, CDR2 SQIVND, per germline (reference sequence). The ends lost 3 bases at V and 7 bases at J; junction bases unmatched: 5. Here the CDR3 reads CASSIQGAREQYF. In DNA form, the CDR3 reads TGTGCCAGTAGTATTCAGGGGGCGCGGGAGCAGTACTTC. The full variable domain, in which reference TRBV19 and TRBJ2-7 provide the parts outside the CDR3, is DGGITQSPKYLFRKEGQNVTLSCEQNLNHDAMYWYRQDPGQGLRLIYYSQIVNDFQKGDIAEGYSVSREKKESFPLTVTSAQKNPTAFYLCASSIQGAREQYFGPGTRLTVT.

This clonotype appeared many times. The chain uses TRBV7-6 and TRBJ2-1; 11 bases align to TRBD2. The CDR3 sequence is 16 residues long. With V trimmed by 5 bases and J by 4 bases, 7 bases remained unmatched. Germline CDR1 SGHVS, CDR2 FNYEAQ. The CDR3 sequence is CASSPLLAGEYNEQFF. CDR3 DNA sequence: TGTGCCAGCAGCCCTCTACTAGCGGGAGAATACAATGAGCAGTTCTTC.

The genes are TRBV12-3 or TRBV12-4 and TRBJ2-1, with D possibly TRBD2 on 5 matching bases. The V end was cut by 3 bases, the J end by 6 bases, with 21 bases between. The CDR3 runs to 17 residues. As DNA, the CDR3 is TGTGCCAGCAGTTTGGGCATAGGGCGGGTAGTCTTCAATGAGCAGTTCTTC. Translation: CASSLGIGRVVFNEQFF.

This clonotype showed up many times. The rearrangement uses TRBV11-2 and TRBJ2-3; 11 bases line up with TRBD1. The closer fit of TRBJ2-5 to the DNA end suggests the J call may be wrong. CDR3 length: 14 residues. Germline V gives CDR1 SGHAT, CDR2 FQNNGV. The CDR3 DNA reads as TGTGCCAGCAGCCTAGGACAGGGGGCAGGGACCCAGTACTTC. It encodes CASSLGQGAGTQYF.

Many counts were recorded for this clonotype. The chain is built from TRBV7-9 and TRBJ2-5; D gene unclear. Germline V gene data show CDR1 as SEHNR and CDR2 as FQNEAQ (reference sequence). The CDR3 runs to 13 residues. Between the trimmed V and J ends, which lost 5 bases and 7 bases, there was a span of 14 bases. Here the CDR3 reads CASSDPMLTTQYF. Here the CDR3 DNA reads TGTGCCAGCAGCGATCCCATGTTAACGACCCAGTACTTC.

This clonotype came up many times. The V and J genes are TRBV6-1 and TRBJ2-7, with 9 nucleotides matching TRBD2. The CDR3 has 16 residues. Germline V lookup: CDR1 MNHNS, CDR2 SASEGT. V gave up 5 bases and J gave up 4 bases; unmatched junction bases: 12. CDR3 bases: TGTGCCAGCAGTCCCTCGGGAGAGCGGGAGGTATACGAGCAGTACTTC. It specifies CASSPSGEREVYEQYF.

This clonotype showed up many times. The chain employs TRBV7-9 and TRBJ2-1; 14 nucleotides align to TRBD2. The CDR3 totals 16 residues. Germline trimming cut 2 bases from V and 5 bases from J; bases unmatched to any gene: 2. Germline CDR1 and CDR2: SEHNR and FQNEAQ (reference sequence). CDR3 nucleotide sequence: TGTGCCAGCAGCTTACAGGGACTAGCGGGAGACAATGAGCAGTTCTTC. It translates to CASSLQGLAGDNEQFF.

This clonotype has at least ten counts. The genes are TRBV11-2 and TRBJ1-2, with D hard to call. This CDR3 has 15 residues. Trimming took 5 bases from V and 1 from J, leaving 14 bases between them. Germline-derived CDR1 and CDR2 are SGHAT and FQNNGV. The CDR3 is CASSAPRDFNYGYTF. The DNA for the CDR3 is TGTGCCAGCAGCGCCCCCCGAGATTTTAACTATGGCTACACCTTC.

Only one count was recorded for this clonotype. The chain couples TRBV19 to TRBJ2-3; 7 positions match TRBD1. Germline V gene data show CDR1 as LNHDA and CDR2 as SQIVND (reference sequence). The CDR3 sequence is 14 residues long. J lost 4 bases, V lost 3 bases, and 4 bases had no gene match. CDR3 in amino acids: CASSMITGADTQYF. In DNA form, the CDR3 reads TGTGCCAGTAGTATGATAACAGGGGCAGATACGCAGTATTTT.

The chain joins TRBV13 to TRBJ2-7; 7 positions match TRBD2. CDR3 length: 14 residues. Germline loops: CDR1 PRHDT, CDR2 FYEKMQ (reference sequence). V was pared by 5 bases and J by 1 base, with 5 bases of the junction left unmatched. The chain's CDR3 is CASSQTGLSYEQYF. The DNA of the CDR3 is TGTGCCAGCAGCCAAACGGGACTATCCTACGAGCAGTACTTC.